These 5 T cell receptor beta chains originate from one sample sequenced in a study of OX40 agonist ivuxolimab in advanced cancers. Assay used: immunoSEQ multiplex PCR; TCRdb lists only in-frame clones, some missing. This sample has almost 80,000 clones, with 84% found just once. The starting material was CD4+ or CD8+ T cells sorted from blood, obtained in a trial of the OX40 agonist ivuxolimab. The origin of the receptors is an adult with an advanced solid tumor such as melanoma, head and neck, liver or kidney cancer.

The chain links TRBV30 to TRBJ1-1; tentative D call: TRBD1 (5 bases). CDR1 is GTSNPN and CDR2 is SVGIG in the germline V gene (reference sequence). Trimming pared 3 bases from V and 7 bases from J, leaving 12 bases between. The CDR3 is 12 amino acids. CDR3 DNA: TGTGCCTGGAGCGTGGGGGATCGTGAAGCTTTCTTT. Encoded protein: CAWSVGDREAFF.

With regard to this clone: A read error is the likely source, as a far larger clone sits one nucleotide away. This chain links TRBV14 with TRBJ2-7; D not resolved. The germline CDR1 and CDR2 sequences are SGHDN and FVKESK. V shed 0 bases and J shed 7 bases, with 19 bases lying between them. There are 16 residues in the CDR3. CDR3 sequence reads: CASSQESALERSEQYF. The CDR3 bases are TGTGCCAGCAGCCAAGAATCGGCCCTCGAACGGTCTGAGCAGTACTTC.

The V and J genes are TRBV5-1 and TRBJ1-1, with D unclear. Between the trimmed V and J ends, which lost 4 bases and 1 base, there was a span of 11 bases. The germline gives CDR1 SGHRS, CDR2 YFSETQ. The CDR3 loop spans 14 amino acids. This CDR3 reads CASSPPAGNTEAFF. As DNA, the CDR3 is TGCGCCAGCAGCCCCCCGGCCGGGAACACTGAAGCTTTCTTT.

This clone occurred once. The rearrangement uses TRBV6-5 and TRBJ1-2; 8 nucleotides agree with TRBD1. This CDR3 spans 14 amino acids. The germline CDR1 and CDR2 sequences are MNHEY and SVGAGI. Germline trimming cut 5 bases from V and 4 bases from J; bases unmatched to any gene: 6. The CDR3 DNA follows: TGTGCCAGCAGTCGCGGACAGGGAAGCTATGGCTACACCTTC. It translates to CASSRGQGSYGYTF.

This clone was counted once. The chain combines TRBV6-6 with TRBJ2-2; 7 nucleotides agree with TRBD1. CDR1 and CDR2 from the germline V gene are MNHNY and SVGAGI (reference sequence). The CDR3 totals 15 residues. The junction had 10 bases not matched to a gene; V was cut back by 5 bases and J by 7 bases. The CDR3 DNA sequence: TGTGCCAGCAGTGCATCTGGGCAGGGGGTCGGGGAGCTGTTTTTT. This sequence encodes CASSASGQGVGELFF.